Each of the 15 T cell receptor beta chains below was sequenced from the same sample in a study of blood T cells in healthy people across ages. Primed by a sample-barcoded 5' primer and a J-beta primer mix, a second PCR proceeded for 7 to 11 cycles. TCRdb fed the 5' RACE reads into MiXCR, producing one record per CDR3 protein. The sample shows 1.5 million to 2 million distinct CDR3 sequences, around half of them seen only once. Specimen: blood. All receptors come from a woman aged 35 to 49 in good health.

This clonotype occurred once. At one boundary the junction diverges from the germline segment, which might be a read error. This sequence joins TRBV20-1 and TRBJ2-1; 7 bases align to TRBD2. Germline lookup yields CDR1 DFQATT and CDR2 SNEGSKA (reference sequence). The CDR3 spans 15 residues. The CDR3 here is CSASPGTIGGNVQFF. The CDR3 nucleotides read TGCAGTGCTTCTCCAGGGACTATAGGAGGGAATGTGCAGTTCTTC.

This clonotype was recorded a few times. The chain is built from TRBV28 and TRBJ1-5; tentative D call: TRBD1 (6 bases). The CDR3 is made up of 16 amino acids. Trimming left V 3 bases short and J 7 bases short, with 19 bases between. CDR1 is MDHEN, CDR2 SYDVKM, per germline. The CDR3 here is CASSFATGSNKQPQHF. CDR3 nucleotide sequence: TGTGCCAGCAGTTTTGCTACAGGGTCTAACAAACAGCCCCAGCATTTT. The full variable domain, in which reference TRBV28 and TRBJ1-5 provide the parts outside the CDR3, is DVKVTQSSRYLVKRTGEKVFLECVQDMDHENMFWYRQDPGLGLRLIYFSYDVKMKEKGDIPEGYSVSREKKERFSLILESASTNQTSMYLCASSFATGSNKQPQHFGDGTRLSIL.

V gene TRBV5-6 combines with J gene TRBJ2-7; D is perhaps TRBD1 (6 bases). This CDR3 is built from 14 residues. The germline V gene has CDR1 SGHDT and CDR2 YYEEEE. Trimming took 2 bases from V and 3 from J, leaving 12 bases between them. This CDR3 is CASSFQGIGYEQYF. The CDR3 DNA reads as TGTGCCAGCAGCTTCCAGGGGATCGGCTACGAGCAGTACTTC.

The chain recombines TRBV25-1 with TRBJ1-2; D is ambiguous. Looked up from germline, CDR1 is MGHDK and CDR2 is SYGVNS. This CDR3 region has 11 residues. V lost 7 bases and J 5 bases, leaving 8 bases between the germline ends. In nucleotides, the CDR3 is TGTGCCAGCAAGACTGCGTATGGCTACACCTTC. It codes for CASKTAYGYTF.

CDR3 protein: CSASQQGSGDEQYF. The CDR3 bases are TGCAGTGCTAGTCAGCAGGGGAGTGGGGATGAGCAGTACTTC. This rearrangement joins TRBV20-1 to TRBJ2-5; weak D call: TRBD1 (6 bases). The V gene's germline CDR1 is DFQATT and CDR2 SNEGSKA (reference sequence). The CDR3 is 14 residues long. V lost 3 bases and J lost 11, with 22 bases in between.

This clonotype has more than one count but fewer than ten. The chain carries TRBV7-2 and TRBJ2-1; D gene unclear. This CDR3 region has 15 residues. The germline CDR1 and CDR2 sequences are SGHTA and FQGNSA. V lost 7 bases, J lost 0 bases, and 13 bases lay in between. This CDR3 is CASIGQLRSYNEQFF. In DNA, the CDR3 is TGTGCCAGCATAGGGCAACTCCGCTCCTACAATGAGCAGTTCTTC. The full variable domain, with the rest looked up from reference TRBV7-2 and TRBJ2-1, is GAGVSQSPSNKVTEKGKDVELRCDPISGHTALYWYRQSLGQGLEFLIYFQGNSAPDKSGLPSDRFSAERTGGSVSTLTIQRTQQEDSAVYLCASIGQLRSYNEQFFGPGTRLTVL.

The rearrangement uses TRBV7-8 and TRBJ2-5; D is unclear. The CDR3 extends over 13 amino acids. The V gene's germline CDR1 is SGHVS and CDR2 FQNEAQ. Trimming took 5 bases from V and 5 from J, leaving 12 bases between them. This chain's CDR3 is CASSPVVRETQYF. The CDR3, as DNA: TGTGCCAGCAGCCCGGTCGTCCGGGAGACCCAGTACTTC. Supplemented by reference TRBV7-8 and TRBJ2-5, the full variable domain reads GAGVSQSPRYKVAKRGQDVALRCDPISGHVSLFWYQQALGQGPEFLTYFQNEAQLDKSGLPSDRFFAERPEGSVSTLKIQRTQQEDSAVYLCASSPVVRETQYFGPGTRLLVL.

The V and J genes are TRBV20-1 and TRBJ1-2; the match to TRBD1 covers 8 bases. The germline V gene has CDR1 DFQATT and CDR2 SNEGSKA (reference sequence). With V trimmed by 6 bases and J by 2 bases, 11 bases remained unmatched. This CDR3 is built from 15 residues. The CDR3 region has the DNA TGCAGTGCAACCTGGTCTGACAGGGGAAACTATGGCTACACCTTC. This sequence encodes CSATWSDRGNYGYTF.

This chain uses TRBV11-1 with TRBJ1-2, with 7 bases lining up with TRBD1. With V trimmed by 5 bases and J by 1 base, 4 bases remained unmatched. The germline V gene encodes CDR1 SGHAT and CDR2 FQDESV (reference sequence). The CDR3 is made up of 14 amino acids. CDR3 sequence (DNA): TGTGCCAGCAGCGGACAGGAGATTAACTATGGCTACACCTTC. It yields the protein CASSGQEINYGYTF.

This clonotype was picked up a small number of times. In DNA, the CDR3 is TGTGCCAGCAGAGAGGACAGGGGGTCCTACAATGAGCAGTTCTTC. It specifies CASREDRGSYNEQFF. The V and J genes are TRBV12-3 or TRBV12-4 and TRBJ2-1; 10 nucleotides line up with TRBD1. The CDR3 has 15 amino acids. Trimming removed 6 bases from V and 1 base from J; junction bases left unmatched: 3.

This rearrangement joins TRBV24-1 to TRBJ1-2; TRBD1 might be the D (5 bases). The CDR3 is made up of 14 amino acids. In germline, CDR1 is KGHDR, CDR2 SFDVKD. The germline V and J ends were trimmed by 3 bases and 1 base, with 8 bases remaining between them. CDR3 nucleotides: TGTGCCACCAGTGATATGACAGATAACTATGGCTACACCTTC. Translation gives CATSDMTDNYGYTF.

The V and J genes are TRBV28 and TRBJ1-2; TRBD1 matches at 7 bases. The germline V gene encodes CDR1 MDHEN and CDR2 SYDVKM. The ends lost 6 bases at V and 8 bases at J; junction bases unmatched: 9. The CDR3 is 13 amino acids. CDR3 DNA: TGTGCCAGCAGACTTGACAGGGTAGGCGGCTACACCTTC. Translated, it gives CASRLDRVGGYTF.

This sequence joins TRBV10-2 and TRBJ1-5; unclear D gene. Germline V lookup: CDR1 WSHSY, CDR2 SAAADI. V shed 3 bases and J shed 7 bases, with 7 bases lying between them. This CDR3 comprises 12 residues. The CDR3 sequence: CASSDVGQPQHF. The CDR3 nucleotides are TGCGCCAGCAGTGATGTCGGGCAGCCCCAGCATTTT.

CDR3: CASSVEPRGVGSYTF. Written as DNA, the CDR3 is TGTGCCAGCAGCGTAGAACCCAGGGGGGTAGGGAGTTACACCTTC. V and J are TRBV9 and TRBJ1-2; 7 bases match TRBD1. The germline V gene has CDR1 SGDLS and CDR2 YYNGEE. J lost 11 bases, V lost 0 bases, and 13 bases had no gene match. This CDR3 has 15 residues.

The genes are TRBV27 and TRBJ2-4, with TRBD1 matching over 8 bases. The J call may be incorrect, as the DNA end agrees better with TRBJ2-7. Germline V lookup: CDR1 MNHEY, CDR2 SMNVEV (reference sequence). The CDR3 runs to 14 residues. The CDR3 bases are TGTGCCAGCAGCAAACGGACAGGGTCGGGCGAGCAGTACTTC. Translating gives CASSKRTGSGEQYF.